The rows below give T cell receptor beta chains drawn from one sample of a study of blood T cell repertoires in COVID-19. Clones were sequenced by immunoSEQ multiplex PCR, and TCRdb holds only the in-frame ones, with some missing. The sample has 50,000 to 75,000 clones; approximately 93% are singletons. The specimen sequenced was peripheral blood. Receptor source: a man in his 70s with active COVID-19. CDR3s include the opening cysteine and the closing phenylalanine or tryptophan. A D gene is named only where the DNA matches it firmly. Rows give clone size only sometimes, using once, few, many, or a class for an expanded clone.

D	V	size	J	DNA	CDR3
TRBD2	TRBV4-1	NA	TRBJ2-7	TGCGCCAGCAGCCATACTAGCGGGGGGGCCTTTATTTACGAGCAGTACTTC	CASSHTSGGAFIYEQYF
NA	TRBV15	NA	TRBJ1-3	TGTGCCACCAGCAGAGACAACTCTGGAAACACCATATATTTT	CATSRDNSGNTIYF
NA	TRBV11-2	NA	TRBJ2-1	TGTGCCAGCAGCTCCCCCCCGGGAAGGGGGAACAATGAGCAGTTCTTC	CASSSPPGRGNNEQFF
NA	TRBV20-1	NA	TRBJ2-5	TGCAGTGCTTCTATCCAAGAGACCCAGTACTTC	CSASIQETQYF
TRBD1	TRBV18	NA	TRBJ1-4	TGTGCCAGCTCACCGGGCAGGGGGAATGAAAAACTGTTTTTT	CASSPGRGNEKLFF
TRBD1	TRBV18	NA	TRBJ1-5	TGTGCCAGCTCACCCGGGACAGCATTCAATCAGCCCCAGCATTTT	CASSPGTAFNQPQHF
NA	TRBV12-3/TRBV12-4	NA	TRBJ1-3	TGTGCCAGCGCCACAGGAAACACCATATATTTT	CASATGNTIYF
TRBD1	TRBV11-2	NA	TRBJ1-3	TGTGCCAGCAGCTTAGTGACAGGGGGAGGAAACACCATATATTTT	CASSLVTGGGNTIYF
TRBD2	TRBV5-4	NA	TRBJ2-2	TGTGCCAGCAGCTTGGCCGGGACTAGTGCCGGGGAGCTGTTTTTT	CASSLAGTSAGELFF
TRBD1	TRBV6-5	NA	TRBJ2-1	TGTGCCAGCAGTTATACAGGGGGGTCCTACAATGAGCAGTTCTTC	CASSYTGGSYNEQFF
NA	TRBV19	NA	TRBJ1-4	TGTGCCAGTAGTATTTTATCAACTAATGAAAAACTGTTTTTT	CASSILSTNEKLFF
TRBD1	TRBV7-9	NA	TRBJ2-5	TGTGCCAGCAGCTCTACCAGCGGACAGGGACTAGAGACCCAGTACTTC	CASSSTSGQGLETQYF
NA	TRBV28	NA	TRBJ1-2	TGTGCCAGCAGTTTGGCAGGGCCAGCTAACTATGGCTACACCTTC	CASSLAGPANYGYTF
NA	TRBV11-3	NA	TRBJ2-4	TGTGCCAGCAGCCCACTAGCTTTGGGTAACATTCAGTACTTC	CASSPLALGNIQYF
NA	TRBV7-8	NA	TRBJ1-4	TGTGCCAGCAGCTTAGTGGGTGGGCCGATAGAAAAACTGTTTTTT	CASSLVGGPIEKLFF
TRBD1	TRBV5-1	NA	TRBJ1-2	TGCGCCAGCAGCTTGGTTGGGACAGGGAGTGACGGCTACACCTTC	CASSLVGTGSDGYTF
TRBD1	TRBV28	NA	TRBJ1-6	TGTGCCAGCACCCTACTCGAGGGACAGGTGGGCTCACCCCTCCACTTT	CASTLLEGQVGSPLHF
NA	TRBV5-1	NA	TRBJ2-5	TGCGCCAGCAGATTGGGATTCAGGGAGGAAGCAGTGAGCCAAGAGACCCAGTACTTC	CASRLGFREEAVSQETQYF
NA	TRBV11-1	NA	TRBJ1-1	TGTGCCAGCAGCGACGGGTATGAAGCTTTCTTT	CASSDGYEAFF
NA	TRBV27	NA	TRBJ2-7	TGTGCCAGCAGTTTATCGTACGGCAGGGCTTACGAGCAGTACTTC	CASSLSYGRAYEQYF
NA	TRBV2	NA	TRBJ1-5	TGTGCCAGCAGTGAACAGCAGGCTAGCAATCAGCCCCAGCATTTT	CASSEQQASNQPQHF
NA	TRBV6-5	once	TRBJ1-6	TGTGCCAGCAGTTACTCGAGTCAAGTACTAACACCCCTCCACTTT	CASSYSSQVLTPLHF
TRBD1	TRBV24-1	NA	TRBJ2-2	TGTGCCACTGGGAAGACAGGGGACACCGGGGAGCTGTTTTTT	CATGKTGDTGELFF
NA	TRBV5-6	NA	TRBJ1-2	TGTGCCAGCAGCTTGGGACGACTCTATGGCTACACCTTC	CASSLGRLYGYTF
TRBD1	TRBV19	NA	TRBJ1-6	TGTGCCAGTAGGGACAGGGGGCGAAATTCACCCCTCCACTTT	CASRDRGRNSPLHF
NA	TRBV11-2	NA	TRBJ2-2	TGTGCCAGCAGCTTAAGAGGGGGACCCACCGGGGAGCTGTTTTTT	CASSLRGGPTGELFF
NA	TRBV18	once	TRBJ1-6	TGTGCCAGCTCACCGGGCAGTAATTCACCCCTCCACTTT	CASSPGSNSPLHF
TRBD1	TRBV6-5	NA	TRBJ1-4	TGTGCCAGCAGTTATTTGGGACAGGAAAATGAAAAACTGTTTTTT	CASSYLGQENEKLFF
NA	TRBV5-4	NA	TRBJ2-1	TGTGCCAGCAGCCGTTCGGCGGGGGCCCCTAATGAGCAGTTCTTC	CASSRSAGAPNEQFF
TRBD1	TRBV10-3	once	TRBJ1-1	TGTGCCATCAGAGTATCAGGGGGCGAGGGGACTGAAGCTTTCTTT	CAIRVSGGEGTEAFF
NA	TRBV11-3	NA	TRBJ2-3	TGTGCCAGCAGCTTAGTACAGACAGATACGCAGTATTTT	CASSLVQTDTQYF
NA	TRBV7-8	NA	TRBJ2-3	TGTGCCAGCAGCTTTTCGGTAGATAGCACAGATACGCAGTATTTT	CASSFSVDSTDTQYF
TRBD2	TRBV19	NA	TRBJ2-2	TGTGCCAGTAGTAAAAGACTAGCGGGGGCGAACACCGGGGAGCTGTTTTTT	CASSKRLAGANTGELFF
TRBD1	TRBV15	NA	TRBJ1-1	TGTGCCACCAGCAGAGAAGGGACAGGGGGCCGGCGCACTGAAGCTTTCTTT	CATSREGTGGRRTEAFF
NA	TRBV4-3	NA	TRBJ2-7	TGCGCCAGCAGCCAAGATGTCAGGGTAAGCGAGCAGTACTTC	CASSQDVRVSEQYF
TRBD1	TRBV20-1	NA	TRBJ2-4	TGCAGTGCTAGTAGAAGGACAGGGGTAGTGAACATTCAGTACTTC	CSASRRTGVVNIQYF
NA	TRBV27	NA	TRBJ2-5	TGTGCCAGCAGTTTTGGGGGGGGGCGAACCTCTGCGTCCCAGTACTTC	CASSFGGGRTSASQYF
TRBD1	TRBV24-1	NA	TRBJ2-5	TGTGCCACCAGTGAGCCTCGACAGGGGGTGGGTGAGACCCAGTACTTC	CATSEPRQGVGETQYF
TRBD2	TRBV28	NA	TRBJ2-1	TGTGCCAGCAGTGGGGCCGGGACTAGCGGGGGCTATGAGCAGTTCTTC	CASSGAGTSGGYEQFF
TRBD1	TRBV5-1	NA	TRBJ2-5	TGCGCCAGCAGCCCCCGACAGGGGCAGCAAGAGACCCAGTACTTC	CASSPRQGQQETQYF
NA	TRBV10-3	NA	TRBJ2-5	TGTGCCATCAGTGAGTCTAGGGGCGGTCAGACCCAGTACTTC	CAISESRGGQTQYF